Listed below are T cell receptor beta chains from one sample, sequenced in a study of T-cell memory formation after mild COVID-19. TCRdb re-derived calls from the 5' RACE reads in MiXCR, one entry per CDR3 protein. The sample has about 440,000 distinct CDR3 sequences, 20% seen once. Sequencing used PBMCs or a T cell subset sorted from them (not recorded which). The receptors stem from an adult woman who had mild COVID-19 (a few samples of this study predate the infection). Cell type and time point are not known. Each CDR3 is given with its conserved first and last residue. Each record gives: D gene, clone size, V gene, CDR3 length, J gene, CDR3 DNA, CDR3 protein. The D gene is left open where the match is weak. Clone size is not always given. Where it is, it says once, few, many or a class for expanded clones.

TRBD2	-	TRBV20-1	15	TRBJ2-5	TGCAGTGCTAGATCGCGGGAGCGTATCCAAGAGACCCAGTACTTC	CSARSRERIQETQYF
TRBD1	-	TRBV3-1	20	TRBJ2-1	TGTGCCAGCAGCCAAGATCCCCTATTCTCTCGGCAGGGGGCCTACAATGAGCAGTTCTTC	CASSQDPLFSRQGAYNEQFF
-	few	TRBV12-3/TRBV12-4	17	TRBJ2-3	TGTGCCAGCAGTCCCCGGGCCCGACAGACCCTCACAGATACGCAGTATTTT	CASSPRARQTLTDTQYF
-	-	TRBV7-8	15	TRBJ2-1	TGTGCCAGCAGCTCCGTCCGGGACCTATACAATGAGCAGTTCTTC	CASSSVRDLYNEQFF
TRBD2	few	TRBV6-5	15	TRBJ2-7	TGTGCCAGCAGCCCCTCCGCGGGGGGTTCCGACGAGCAGTACTTC	CASSPSAGGSDEQYF
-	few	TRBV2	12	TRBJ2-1	TGTGCCAGCAGCGGGACTGCCATGGAGCAGTTCTTC	CASSGTAMEQFF
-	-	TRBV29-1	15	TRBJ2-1	TGCAGCGTGGGTTCAGACTACTACTCCTACAATGAGCAGTTCTTC	CSVGSDYYSYNEQFF
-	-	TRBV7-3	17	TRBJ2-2	TGTGCCAGCAGCCGAACCCCGGGACGGGGGAACACCGGGGAGCTGTTTTTT	CASSRTPGRGNTGELFF
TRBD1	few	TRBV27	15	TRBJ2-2	TGTGCCAGCAGTCTGTACAGGGGTGGCACCGGGGAGCTGTTTTTT	CASSLYRGGTGELFF
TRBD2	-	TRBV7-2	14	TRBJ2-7	TGTGCCAGCAGCTCCCTGACTAGCACCTACGAGCAGTACTTC	CASSSLTSTYEQYF
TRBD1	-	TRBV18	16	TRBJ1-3	TGTGCCAGCTCACCCGGGACAGGGGGCTCTGGAAACACCATATATTTT	CASSPGTGGSGNTIYF
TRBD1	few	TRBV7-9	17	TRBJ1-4	TGTGCCAGCAGCTCCGTCTACCGGACAGGGGCGGTTGAAAAACTGTTTTTT	CASSSVYRTGAVEKLFF
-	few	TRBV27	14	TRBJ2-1	TGTGCCAGCACCGCCCTGGCGACTCGTGGTGAGCAGTTCTTC	CASTALATRGEQFF
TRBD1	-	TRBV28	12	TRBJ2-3	TGTGCCAGCACCGACCCCGGGACAGGGAAGTATTTT	CASTDPGTGKYF
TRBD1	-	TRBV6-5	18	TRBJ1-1	TGTGCCAGCAGTTACTCGGCCGTCAGGGGGCTCATTAGCACTGAAGCTTTCTTT	CASSYSAVRGLISTEAFF
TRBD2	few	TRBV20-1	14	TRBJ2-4	TGCAGTGCTAGATGGACTAGTTCGAGGGACATTCAGTACTTC	CSARWTSSRDIQYF
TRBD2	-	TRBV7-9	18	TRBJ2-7	TGTGCCAGCAGCTACACCACACTAGCGGGGGTTTCCCCCTACGAGCAGTACTTC	CASSYTTLAGVSPYEQYF
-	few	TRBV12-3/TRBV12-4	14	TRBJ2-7	TGTGCCAGCAGTTGGAGCTGGGGGGTAGTCGAGCAGTACTTC	CASSWSWGVVEQYF
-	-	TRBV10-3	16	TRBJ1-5	TGTGCCATCAGTGATAGTCGGATCCGTAGCAATCAGCCCCAGCATTTT	CAISDSRIRSNQPQHF